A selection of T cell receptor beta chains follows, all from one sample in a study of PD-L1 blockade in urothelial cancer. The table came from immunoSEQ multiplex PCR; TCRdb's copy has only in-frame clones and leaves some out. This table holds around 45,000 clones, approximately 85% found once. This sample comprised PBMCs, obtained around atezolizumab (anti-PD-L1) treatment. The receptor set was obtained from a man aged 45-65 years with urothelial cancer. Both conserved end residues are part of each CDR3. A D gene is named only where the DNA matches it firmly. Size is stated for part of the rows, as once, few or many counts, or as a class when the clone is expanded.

CDR3aa: CASRWRTGDTQYF; CDR3nt: TGTGCCAGCAGGTGGCGGACAGGAGATACGCAGTATTTT; d_gene: TRBD1; v_gene: TRBV2; abundance: .; len: 13; j_gene: TRBJ2-3
CDR3aa: CASSLGLDEKLFF; CDR3nt: TGTGCCAGCAGCTTGGGGCTCGATGAAAAACTGTTTTTT; d_gene: .; v_gene: TRBV5-6; abundance: .; len: 13; j_gene: TRBJ1-4
CDR3aa: CASRSSGGSEKLFF; CDR3nt: TGCGCCAGCCGAAGCTCCGGGGGATCTGAAAAACTGTTTTTT; d_gene: .; v_gene: TRBV5-1; abundance: .; len: 14; j_gene: TRBJ1-4
CDR3aa: CASSPRPTGGVGNPSGVNEQFF; CDR3nt: TGTGCCAGCAGCCCTCGCCCCACAGGGGGCGTGGGTAACCCTAGCGGGGTTAATGAGCAGTTCTTC; d_gene: .; v_gene: TRBV7-8; abundance: .; len: 22; j_gene: TRBJ2-1
CDR3aa: CSVGDRGRDEKLFF; CDR3nt: TGCAGCGTTGGGGACAGGGGGCGTGATGAAAAACTGTTTTTT; d_gene: TRBD1; v_gene: TRBV29-1; abundance: .; len: 14; j_gene: TRBJ1-4
CDR3aa: CASSSTAGLHAGGAQYF; CDR3nt: TGTGCTAGCAGCTCTACTGCGGGACTGCATGCAGGAGGGGCCCAGTACTTC; d_gene: .; v_gene: TRBV7-7; abundance: .; len: 17; j_gene: TRBJ2-5
CDR3aa: CASSQGPPQHF; CDR3nt: TGTGCCAGCAGTCAGGGTCCGCCCCAGCATTTT; d_gene: .; v_gene: TRBV2; abundance: .; len: 11; j_gene: TRBJ1-5
CDR3aa: CASSLAASPIDEQFF; CDR3nt: TGTGCCAGCAGCTTAGCGGCCTCCCCCATTGATGAGCAGTTCTTC; d_gene: .; v_gene: TRBV7-6; abundance: .; len: 15; j_gene: TRBJ2-1
CDR3aa: CASSPDRFGGNTIYF; CDR3nt: TGTGCCAGCAGCCCGGACAGGTTTGGAGGAAACACCATATATTTT; d_gene: TRBD1; v_gene: TRBV6-1; abundance: .; len: 15; j_gene: TRBJ1-3
CDR3aa: CASSLPNRGQPQHF; CDR3nt: TGTGCCAGCAGTTTGCCCAACAGGGGGCAGCCCCAGCATTTT; d_gene: TRBD1; v_gene: TRBV28; abundance: .; len: 14; j_gene: TRBJ1-5
CDR3aa: CASSESTSGGREQFF; CDR3nt: TGCGCCAGCAGTGAGTCGACTAGCGGGGGGCGTGAGCAGTTCTTC; d_gene: TRBD2; v_gene: TRBV10-1; abundance: .; len: 15; j_gene: TRBJ2-1
CDR3aa: CATSRESGSSYNEQFF; CDR3nt: TGTGCCACCAGCAGAGAAAGCGGGAGCTCCTACAATGAGCAGTTCTTC; d_gene: TRBD2; v_gene: TRBV15; abundance: .; len: 16; j_gene: TRBJ2-1
CDR3aa: CASSWQRMNTEAFF; CDR3nt: TGTGCCAGCAGCTGGCAGCGCATGAACACTGAAGCTTTCTTT; d_gene: .; v_gene: TRBV5-5; abundance: .; len: 14; j_gene: TRBJ1-1
CDR3aa: CASNSGGGTGVFPQHF; CDR3nt: TGTGCCAGCAACTCAGGGGGCGGGACAGGGGTATTTCCCCAGCATTTT; d_gene: TRBD1; v_gene: TRBV7-2; abundance: .; len: 16; j_gene: TRBJ1-5
CDR3aa: CASRRDRGQEAFF; CDR3nt: TGTGCCAGCAGAAGGGACAGGGGGCAGGAGGCTTTCTTT; d_gene: TRBD1; v_gene: TRBV25-1; abundance: once; len: 13; j_gene: TRBJ1-1
CDR3aa: CASSLERLAGGGLTDTQYF; CDR3nt: TGTGCCAGCAGCTTAGAGAGGCTAGCGGGAGGAGGGCTCACAGATACGCAGTATTTT; d_gene: TRBD2; v_gene: TRBV7-2; abundance: .; len: 19; j_gene: TRBJ2-3
CDR3aa: CSGQTVTEAFF; CDR3nt: TGCAGCGGTCAAACAGTAACTGAAGCTTTCTTT; d_gene: .; v_gene: TRBV29-1; abundance: .; len: 11; j_gene: TRBJ1-1
CDR3aa: CASSRTSGTRVETQYF; CDR3nt: TGCGCCAGCAGCAGGACTAGCGGGACCCGAGTGGAGACCCAGTACTTC; d_gene: TRBD2; v_gene: TRBV5-1; abundance: .; len: 16; j_gene: TRBJ2-5
CDR3aa: CASSLTGRGNEQFF; CDR3nt: TGTGCCAGCAGCTTGACCGGGAGGGGAAATGAGCAGTTCTTC; d_gene: TRBD2; v_gene: TRBV11-3; abundance: .; len: 14; j_gene: TRBJ2-1
CDR3aa: CASTSDTRYDYTF; CDR3nt: TGTGCCAGCACCTCGGACACCCGCTATGACTACACCTTC; d_gene: .; v_gene: TRBV5-6; abundance: .; len: 13; j_gene: TRBJ1-2
CDR3aa: CASRRDKKRNQPQHF; CDR3nt: TGTGCCAGCAGACGAGACAAAAAGCGCAATCAGCCCCAGCATTTT; d_gene: .; v_gene: TRBV6-5; abundance: .; len: 15; j_gene: TRBJ1-5
CDR3aa: CASSAYGASYNEQFF; CDR3nt: TGCGCCAGCAGCGCCTATGGGGCTTCCTACAATGAGCAGTTCTTC; d_gene: .; v_gene: TRBV5-1; abundance: .; len: 15; j_gene: TRBJ2-1
CDR3aa: CASSPGQGLNTEAFF; CDR3nt: TGCGCCAGCAGCCCGGGACAGGGTCTGAACACTGAAGCTTTCTTT; d_gene: TRBD1; v_gene: TRBV5-1; abundance: .; len: 15; j_gene: TRBJ1-1
CDR3aa: CASSRGQGAVGTEAFF; CDR3nt: TGCGCCAGCAGCCGCGGACAGGGGGCGGTGGGCACTGAAGCTTTCTTT; d_gene: TRBD1; v_gene: TRBV4-1; abundance: .; len: 16; j_gene: TRBJ1-1
CDR3aa: CASSPGQYYNEQFF; CDR3nt: TGTGCCAGCAGCCCTGGACAGTATTACAATGAGCAGTTCTTC; d_gene: .; v_gene: TRBV27; abundance: .; len: 14; j_gene: TRBJ2-1
CDR3aa: CASSLAYGVNEQFF; CDR3nt: TGTGCCAGCAGCTTAGCGTACGGGGTCAATGAGCAGTTCTTC; d_gene: .; v_gene: TRBV7-2; abundance: .; len: 14; j_gene: TRBJ2-1
CDR3aa: CASSSWTGPNSGNTIYF; CDR3nt: TGTGCCAGCAGCTCATGGACAGGACCGAACTCTGGAAACACCATATATTTT; d_gene: TRBD1; v_gene: TRBV7-8; abundance: .; len: 17; j_gene: TRBJ1-3
CDR3aa: CASNPQGGNTEAFF; CDR3nt: TGTGCCAGTAACCCTCAGGGTGGGAACACTGAAGCTTTCTTT; d_gene: .; v_gene: TRBV19; abundance: .; len: 14; j_gene: TRBJ1-1
CDR3aa: CAWSPGQGPYGYTF; CDR3nt: TGTGCCTGGAGCCCCGGACAGGGACCTTATGGCTACACCTTC; d_gene: TRBD1; v_gene: TRBV30; abundance: .; len: 14; j_gene: TRBJ1-2
CDR3aa: CASSSDTSSYEQYF; CDR3nt: TGTGCCAGCAGCTCGGACACGAGCTCCTACGAGCAGTACTTC; d_gene: .; v_gene: TRBV11-2; abundance: .; len: 14; j_gene: TRBJ2-7
CDR3aa: CASSQDPGSSYNSPLHF; CDR3nt: TGCGCCAGCAGCCAAGATCCGGGTAGCTCCTATAATTCACCCCTCCACTTT; d_gene: .; v_gene: TRBV4-1; abundance: .; len: 17; j_gene: TRBJ1-6
CDR3aa: CASSQYRESTGELFF; CDR3nt: TGTGCCAGCAGTCAATACAGGGAAAGTACCGGGGAGCTGTTTTTT; d_gene: .; v_gene: TRBV28; abundance: .; len: 15; j_gene: TRBJ2-2